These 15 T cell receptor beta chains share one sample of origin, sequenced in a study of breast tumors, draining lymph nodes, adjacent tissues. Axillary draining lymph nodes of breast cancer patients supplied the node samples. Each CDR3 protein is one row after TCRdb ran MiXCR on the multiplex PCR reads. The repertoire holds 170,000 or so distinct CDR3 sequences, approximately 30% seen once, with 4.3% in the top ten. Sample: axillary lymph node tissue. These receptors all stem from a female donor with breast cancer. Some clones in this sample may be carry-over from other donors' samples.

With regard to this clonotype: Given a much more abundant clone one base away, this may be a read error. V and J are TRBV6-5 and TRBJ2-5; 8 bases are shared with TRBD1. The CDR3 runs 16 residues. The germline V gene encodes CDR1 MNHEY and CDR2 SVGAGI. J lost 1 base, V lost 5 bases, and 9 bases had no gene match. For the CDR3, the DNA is TGTGCCAGCAGTGACAGGGGCGTGGGGATCCAAGAGACCCAGTACTTC. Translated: CASSDRGVGIQETQYF.

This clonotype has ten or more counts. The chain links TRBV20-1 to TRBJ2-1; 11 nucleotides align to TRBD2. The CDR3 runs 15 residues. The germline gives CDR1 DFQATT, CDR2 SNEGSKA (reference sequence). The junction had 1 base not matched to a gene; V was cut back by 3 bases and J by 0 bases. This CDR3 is CSASTSGSSYNEQFF. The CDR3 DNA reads TGCAGTGCTAGCACTAGCGGGAGCTCCTACAATGAGCAGTTCTTC.

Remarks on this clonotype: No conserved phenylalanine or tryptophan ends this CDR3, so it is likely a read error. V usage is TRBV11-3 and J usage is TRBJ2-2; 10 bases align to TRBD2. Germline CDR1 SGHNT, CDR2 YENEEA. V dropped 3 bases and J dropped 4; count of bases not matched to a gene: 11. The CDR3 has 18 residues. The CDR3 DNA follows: TGTGCCAGCAGCTTCACGAGACTAGCGGGTCTAAGCACCGGGGAGCTGTTTCTT. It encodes CASSFTRLAGLSTGELFL.

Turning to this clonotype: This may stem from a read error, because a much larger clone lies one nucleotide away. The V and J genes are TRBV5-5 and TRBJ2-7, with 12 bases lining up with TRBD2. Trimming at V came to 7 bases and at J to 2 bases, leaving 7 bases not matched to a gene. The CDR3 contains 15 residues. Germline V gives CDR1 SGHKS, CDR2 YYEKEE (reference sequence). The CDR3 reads CASGRLAGAPYEQYF. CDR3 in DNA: TGTGCCAGCGGCCGACTAGCGGGAGCCCCCTACGAGCAGTACTTC.

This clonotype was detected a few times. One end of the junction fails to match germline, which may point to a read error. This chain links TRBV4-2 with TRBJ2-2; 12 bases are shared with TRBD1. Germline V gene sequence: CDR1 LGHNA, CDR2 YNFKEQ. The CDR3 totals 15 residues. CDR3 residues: CASSLKGQGAEELFF. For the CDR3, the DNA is TGTGCCAGCAGCCTAAAGGGACAGGGGGCCGAGGAGCTGTTTTTC.

Written as DNA, the CDR3 is TGCAGCGTCCGGGTCGATATAGGTAACACTGAAGCTTTCTTT. Its protein product is CSVRVDIGNTEAFF. The rearrangement links TRBV29-1 to TRBJ1-1; D unclear. Trimming stripped 6 bases from V and 2 bases from J, with 16 bases between. The CDR3 is 14 amino acids. Germline V gives CDR1 SQVTM, CDR2 ANQGSEA.

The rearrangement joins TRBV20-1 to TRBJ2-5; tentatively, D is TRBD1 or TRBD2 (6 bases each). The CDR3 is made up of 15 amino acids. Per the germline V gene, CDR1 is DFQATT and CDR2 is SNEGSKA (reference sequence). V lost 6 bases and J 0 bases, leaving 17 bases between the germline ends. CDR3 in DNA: TGCAGTGCGGGGCTCGGGGGCCGTGACCAAGAGACCCAGTACTTC. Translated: CSAGLGGRDQETQYF.

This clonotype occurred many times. CDR3 region: CASSPGGQETQYF. The CDR3 coding sequence is TGCGCCAGCAGCCCGGGGGGGCAAGAGACCCAGTACTTC. The rearrangement uses TRBV4-1 and TRBJ2-5, with 8 bases fitting TRBD2. CDR3 size: 13 residues. Germline CDR1 is MGHRA and CDR2 is YSYEKL. Germline trimming cut 4 bases from V and 2 bases from J; bases unmatched to any gene: 0.

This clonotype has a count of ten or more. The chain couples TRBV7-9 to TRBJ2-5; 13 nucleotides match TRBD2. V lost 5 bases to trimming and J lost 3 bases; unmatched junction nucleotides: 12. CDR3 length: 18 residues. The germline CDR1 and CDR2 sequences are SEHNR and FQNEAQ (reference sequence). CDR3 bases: TGTGCCAGCAGCCCCCGTACTAGCGGGGGGGCCCGGGAAGAGACCCAGTACTTC. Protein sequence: CASSPRTSGGAREETQYF.

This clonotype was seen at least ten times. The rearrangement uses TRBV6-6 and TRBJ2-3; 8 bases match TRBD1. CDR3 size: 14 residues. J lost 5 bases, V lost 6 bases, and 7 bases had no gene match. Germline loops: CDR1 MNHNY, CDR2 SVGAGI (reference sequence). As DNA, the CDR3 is TGTGCCAGCAGCCACGGACAGGGCGGAGATACGCAGTATTTT. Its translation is CASSHGQGGDTQYF.

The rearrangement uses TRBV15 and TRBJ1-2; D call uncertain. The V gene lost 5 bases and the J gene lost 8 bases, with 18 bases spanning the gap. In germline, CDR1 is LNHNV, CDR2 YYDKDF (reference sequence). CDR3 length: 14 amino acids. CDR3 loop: CATSARRRAGGYTF. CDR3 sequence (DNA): TGTGCCACCAGCGCGCGGCGGAGGGCGGGGGGCTACACCTTC.

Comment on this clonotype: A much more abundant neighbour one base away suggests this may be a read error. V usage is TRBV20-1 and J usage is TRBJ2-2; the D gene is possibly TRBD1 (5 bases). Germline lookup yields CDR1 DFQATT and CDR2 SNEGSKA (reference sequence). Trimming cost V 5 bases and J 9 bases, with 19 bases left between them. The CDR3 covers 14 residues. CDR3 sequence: CSARAQGRTWELFF. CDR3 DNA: TGCAGTGCTCGCGCGCAGGGTCGGACCTGGGAGCTGTTTTTT.

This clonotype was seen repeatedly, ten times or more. The CDR3 protein is CASRPEGSGANVLTF. DNA of the CDR3: TGTGCCAGCAGACCTGAGGGCTCTGGGGCCAACGTCCTGACTTTC. The V call is TRBV28, the J call TRBJ2-6; possibly TRBD2 for D (5 bases). Germline loops: CDR1 MDHEN, CDR2 SYDVKM. The CDR3 spans 15 residues. V was trimmed by 6 bases and J by 0 bases, leaving 9 bases between them.

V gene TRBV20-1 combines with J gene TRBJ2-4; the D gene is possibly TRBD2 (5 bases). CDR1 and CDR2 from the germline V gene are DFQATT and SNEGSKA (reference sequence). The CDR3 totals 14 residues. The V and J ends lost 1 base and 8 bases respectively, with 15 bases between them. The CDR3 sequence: CSARVGGPRDIQYF. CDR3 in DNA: TGCAGTGCTAGAGTCGGCGGGCCGAGGGACATTCAGTACTTC.

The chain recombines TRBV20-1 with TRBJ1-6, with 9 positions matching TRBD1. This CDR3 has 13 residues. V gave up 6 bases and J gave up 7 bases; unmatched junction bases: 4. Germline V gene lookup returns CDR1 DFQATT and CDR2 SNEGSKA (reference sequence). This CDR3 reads CSASDRGNSPLHF. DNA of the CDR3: TGCAGTGCATCGGACAGGGGAAATTCACCCCTCCACTTT.